These T cell receptor beta chains were read from a single sample in a study of OX40 agonist ivuxolimab in advanced cancers. Method: immunoSEQ multiplex PCR; TCRdb's copy keeps in-frame clones and lacks some. The table lists 70,000 to 80,000 clones, roughly nine tenths of them singletons, with approximately 1.4% in the top ten. The starting material was CD4+ or CD8+ T cells sorted from blood, obtained in a trial of the OX40 agonist ivuxolimab. All receptors come from an adult with an advanced solid tumor such as melanoma, head and neck, liver or kidney cancer. CDR3s include the opening cysteine and the closing phenylalanine or tryptophan. A D gene is named only where the DNA matches it firmly. Not all rows give a size; the values are once, few, many and, for expanded clones, a class.

d_call	clone_size	v_call	cdr3_length	cdr3_aa
.	few	TRBV7-2	14	CASSTLVGNQPQHF
.	few	TRBV6-1	15	CASSPNIRNTGELFF
.	.	TRBV5-4	14	CASYPQVMNTEAFF
.	.	TRBV20-1	11	CSANQDTEAFF
.	.	TRBV5-1	15	CASSLVGNRETEAFF
.	.	TRBV7-6	14	CASSQLPTTDEAFF
.	.	TRBV28	13	CATLPPGTYGYTF
.	.	TRBV5-6	12	CASSSGEYEQYF
TRBD1	.	TRBV7-9	17	CASSSWGQGLTNEKLFF
.	.	TRBV27	15	CASSLAGASTDTQYF
.	.	TRBV9	14	CASSVGGVGEKLFF
.	.	TRBV13	13	CASSLGWNQPQHF
.	.	TRBV11-2	14	CASSQATTAGELFF
TRBD1	.	TRBV19	14	CASSIPTGRTEAFF
.	.	TRBV5-1	15	CASSPELKLHNEQFF
.	once	TRBV27	14	CASRILGTGEKLFF
.	.	TRBV5-1	14	CASSPGGSNYGYTF
.	.	TRBV7-3	13	CASSLTAGAEAFF
TRBD1	few	TRBV18	14	CASSPGQGAYEQYF
.	.	TRBV10-3	16	CAIRGRAGTADGEQYF
TRBD2	.	TRBV18	16	CASSPLGLAGLNEQFF
.	.	TRBV2	14	CASSGGIPTDTQYF
.	once	TRBV6-1	15	CASSPGYEAKNIQYF
.	.	TRBV2	12	CASSGGGNEQFF
.	.	TRBV30	14	CAWTRRTIGTEAFF
.	.	TRBV2	11	CASGADTEAFF
TRBD1	.	TRBV19	16	CASSTQGQGGGNTIYF
.	once	TRBV28	15	CASSFSGRGQETQYF
.	.	TRBV30	14	CAWRGRGGRYEQYF